This TCR beta chain was obtained from a study of OX40 agonist ivuxolimab in advanced cancers. As for the study in general: With ivuxolimab, an agonistic anti-OX40 (CD134) antibody, patients were treated. The mean age was around 56 years, ranging from 23 to 79, with around four fifths of participants male.

The method was immunoSEQ multiplex PCR; TCRdb's version includes in-frame clones alone and lacks a portion of them. Of 7,500 to 10,000 clones detected, 70% appear once; the ten largest clones hold 27%. Patients were ineligible given autoimmune disease history or systemic immunosuppression. This CDR3 has 14 amino acids. V was clipped by 6 bases and J by 3 bases, with 11 bases between them. Per germline, CDR1 SNHLY and CDR2 FYNNEI. The TCR was taken from an adult with an advanced solid tumor such as melanoma, head and neck, liver or kidney cancer. This specimen was CD4+ or CD8+ T cells sorted from blood, taken in a trial of the OX40 agonist ivuxolimab. V gene TRBV2 combines with J gene TRBJ1-4, with a tentative D call TRBD1 (6 bases). The CDR3 nucleotides read TGTGCCAGCAGGGGGGGGCAGTCTAATGAAAAACTGTTTTTT. Protein: CASRGGQSNEKLFF.